This T cell receptor beta chain was recovered during a study of T cells in tuberculosis. Study overall: A South African cohort included IGRA-negative adolescents, latently infected IGRA-positive adolescents and adults with active tuberculosis.

As for time point: new active TB diagnosis, blood taken before or within 7 days of starting treatment. Confirmation came from sputum smear and/or culture positivity for M. tuberculosis. Unsorted cryopreserved PBMC were sequenced, averaging roughly 99,000 T cells per clinical donor. Assay used: immunoSEQ multiplex PCR; TCRdb lists only in-frame clones, some missing. The sample consists of about 49,000 clones, 90% to 95% of them appearing once. Trimming removed 1 base from V and 6 bases from J, with 19 bases in between. Germline V gene data show CDR1 as SGHVS and CDR2 as FQNEAQ. The CDR3 runs 17 residues.

This chain joins TRBV7-8 and TRBJ1-5, with D perhaps matching TRBD1 (5 bases). The receptor was isolated from an adult with tuberculosis. The source material was PBMCs, sampled at tuberculosis diagnosis. The CDR3 loop is CASSLEVFTREGQPQHF. CDR3 DNA sequence: TGTGCCAGCAGCTTAGAGGTCTTTACCAGGGAGGGTCAGCCCCAGCATTTT. Variable domain in full (rest from reference TRBV7-8 and TRBJ1-5): GAGVSQSPRYKVAKRGQDVALRCDPISGHVSLFWYQQALGQGPEFLTYFQNEAQLDKSGLPSDRFFAERPEGSVSTLKIQRTQQEDSAVYLCASSLEVFTREGQPQHFGDGTRLSIL.